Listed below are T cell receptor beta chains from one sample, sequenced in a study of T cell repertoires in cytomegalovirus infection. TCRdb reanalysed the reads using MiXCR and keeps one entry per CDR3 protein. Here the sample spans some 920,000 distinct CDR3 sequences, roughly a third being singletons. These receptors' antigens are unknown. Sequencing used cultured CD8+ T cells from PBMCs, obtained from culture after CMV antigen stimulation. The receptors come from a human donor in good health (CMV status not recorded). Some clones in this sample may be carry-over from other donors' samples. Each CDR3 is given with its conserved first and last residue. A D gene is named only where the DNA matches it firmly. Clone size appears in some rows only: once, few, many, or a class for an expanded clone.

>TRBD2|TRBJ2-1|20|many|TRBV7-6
CASSYLTSGGSPGSYNEQFF
TGTGCCAGCAGCTATTTAACTAGCGGGGGGTCCCCCGGTTCCTACAATGAGCAGTTCTTC
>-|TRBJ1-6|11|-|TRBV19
CASGPDSPLHF
TGTGCCAGCGGGCCCGATTCACCCCTCCACTTT
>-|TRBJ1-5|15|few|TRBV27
CASSLSSQGNQPQHF
TGTGCCAGCAGTTTATCGAGCCAGGGCAATCAGCCCCAGCATTTT
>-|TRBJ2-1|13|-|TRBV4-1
CASSPDRHNEQFF
TGCGCCAGCAGCCCCGACAGACACAATGAGCAGTTCTTC
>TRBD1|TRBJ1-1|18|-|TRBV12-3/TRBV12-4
CASSFLTGEWLSDTEAFF
TGTGCCAGCAGTTTCCTCACAGGGGAATGGTTGTCGGACACTGAAGCTTTCTTT
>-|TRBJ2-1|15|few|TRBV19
CASRNRLGPLPEQFF
TGTGCCAGTAGGAACCGACTAGGCCCCCTACCTGAGCAGTTCTTC
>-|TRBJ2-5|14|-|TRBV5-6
CASSFWIIQETQYF
TGTGCCAGCAGCTTCTGGATTATCCAAGAGACCCAGTACTTC
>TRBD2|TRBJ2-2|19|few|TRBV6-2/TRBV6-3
CASSYPPQSSGGFTGELFF
TGTGCCAGCAGTTACCCCCCGCAATCTAGCGGGGGATTCACCGGGGAGCTGTTTTTT
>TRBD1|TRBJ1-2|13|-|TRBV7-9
CASSFGTAGGYTF
TGTGCCAGCAGCTTCGGGACAGCGGGTGGCTACACCTTC
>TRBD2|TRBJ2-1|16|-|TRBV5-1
CASSSSLAGTKGEQFF
TGCGCCAGCAGCTCCTCACTAGCGGGGACCAAGGGAGAGCAGTTCTTC
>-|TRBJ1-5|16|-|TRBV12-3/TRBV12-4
CASSQGPGGWDQPQHF
TGTGCCAGCAGTCAAGGGCCCGGGGGATGGGATCAGCCCCAGCATTTT
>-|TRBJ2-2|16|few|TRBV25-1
CASSEFHPVNTGELFF
TGTGCCAGCAGTGAATTCCACCCCGTAAACACCGGGGAGCTGTTTTTT
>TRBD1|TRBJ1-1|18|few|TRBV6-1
CASSYITETRGLIAEAFF
TGTGCCAGCAGCTATATTACCGAAACCAGGGGGCTAATTGCTGAAGCTTTCTTT
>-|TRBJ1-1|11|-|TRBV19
CATGGTTENFF
TGTGCCACTGGGGGGACAACCGAAAATTTCTTT
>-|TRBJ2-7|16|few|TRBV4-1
CASSIQSDLQTYEQYF
TGCGCCAGCAGCATTCAATCCGACCTACAAACCTACGAGCAGTACTTC
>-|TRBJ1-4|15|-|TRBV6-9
CASRRVPRVNEKLFF
TGTGCCAGCAGAAGAGTCCCCAGGGTGAACGAAAAACTGTTTTTT
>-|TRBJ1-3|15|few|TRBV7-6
CASSKGGGSGNTIYF
TGTGCCAGCAGCAAAGGTGGAGGGTCTGGAAACACCATATATTTT
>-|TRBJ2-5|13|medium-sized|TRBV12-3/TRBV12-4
CASSLYSGETQYF
TGTGCCAGCAGTTTATACAGCGGGGAGACCCAGTACTTC
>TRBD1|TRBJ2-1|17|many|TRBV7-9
CASWTSPTGAIYNEQFF
TGTGCCAGCTGGACCTCCCCCACAGGGGCCATCTACAATGAGCAGTTCTTC
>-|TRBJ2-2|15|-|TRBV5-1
CASSFRDPDTGELFF
TGCGCCAGCAGTTTCCGGGACCCCGACACCGGGGAGCTGTTTTTT
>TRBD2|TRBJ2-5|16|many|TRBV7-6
CASSAWTSGERETQYF
TGTGCCAGCAGCGCCTGGACTAGCGGGGAACGAGAGACCCAGTACTTC
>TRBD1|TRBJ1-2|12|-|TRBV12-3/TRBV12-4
CASSSGTVVVSF
TGTGCCAGCAGTTCTGGGACAGTAGTCGTCTCCTTC
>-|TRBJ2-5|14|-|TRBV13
CASSPGPNLETQYF
TGTGCCAGCAGCCCGGGACCCAACCTGGAGACCCAGTACTTC
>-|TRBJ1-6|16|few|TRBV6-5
CASSYGGRSYNSPLHF
TGTGCCAGCAGTTACGGGGGACGAAGCTATAATTCACCCCTCCACTTT
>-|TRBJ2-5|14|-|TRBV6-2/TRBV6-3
CASTPGPHRETQYF
TGTGCCAGCACTCCCGGGCCCCACCGGGAGACCCAGTACTTC
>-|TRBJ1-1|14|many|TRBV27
CASSLLGARTEAFF
TGTGCCAGCAGTTTATTGGGGGCGCGGACTGAAGCTTTCTTT
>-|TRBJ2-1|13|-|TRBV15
CATRSGDYNEQFF
TGTGCCACCAGGTCAGGGGATTACAATGAGCAGTTCTTC
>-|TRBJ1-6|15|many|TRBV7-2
CASSLAGVYNSPLHF
TGTGCCAGCAGCTTAGCCGGGGTCTATAATTCACCCCTCCACTTT
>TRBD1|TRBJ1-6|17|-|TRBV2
CASSEKIPGQGDSPLHF
TGTGCCAGCAGTGAAAAGATACCCGGACAGGGTGATTCACCCCTCCACTTT
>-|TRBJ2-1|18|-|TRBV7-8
CASSLVSAVVFSYNEQFF
TGTGCCAGCAGCTTGGTTTCGGCCGTAGTATTCTCCTACAATGAGCAGTTCTTC
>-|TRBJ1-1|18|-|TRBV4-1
CASSHQPSTASENTEAFF
TGCGCCAGCAGCCATCAACCGTCTACAGCCTCGGAAAACACTGAAGCTTTCTTT
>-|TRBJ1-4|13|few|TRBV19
CASDDPPNEKLFF
TGTGCCAGTGATGACCCTCCTAATGAAAAACTGTTTTTT
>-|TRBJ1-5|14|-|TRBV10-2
CASSDLSLNQPQHF
TGCGCCAGCAGTGACCTTAGCCTCAATCAGCCCCAGCATTTT
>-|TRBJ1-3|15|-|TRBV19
CASRETGFSGNTIYF
TGTGCCAGTAGAGAAACAGGGTTCTCTGGAAACACCATATATTTT
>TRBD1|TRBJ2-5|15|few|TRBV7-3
CASSLGGGQGETQYF
TGTGCCAGCAGCTTAGGAGGGGGACAGGGGGAGACCCAGTACTTC
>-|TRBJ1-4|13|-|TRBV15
CATGRVDGEKLFF
TGTGCCACCGGGCGGGTGGATGGGGAAAAACTGTTTTTT
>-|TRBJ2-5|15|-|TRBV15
CATSSKETLQETQYF
TGTGCCACCAGCTCGAAAGAGACACTCCAAGAGACCCAGTACTTC
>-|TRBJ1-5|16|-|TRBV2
CASRDLGGEINQPQHF
TGTGCCAGCAGGGATCTCGGGGGGGAGATCAATCAGCCCCAGCATTTT
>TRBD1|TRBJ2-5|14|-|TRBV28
CASILRGRQETQYF
TGTGCCAGCATACTCAGGGGGCGCCAAGAGACCCAGTACTTC
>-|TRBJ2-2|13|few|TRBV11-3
CASSPRGVGELFF
TGTGCCAGCAGCCCGAGGGGGGTCGGGGAGCTGTTTTTT
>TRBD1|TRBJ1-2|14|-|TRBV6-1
CASIRRGPYYGYTF
TGTGCCAGCATTAGGAGGGGGCCGTACTATGGCTACACCTTC
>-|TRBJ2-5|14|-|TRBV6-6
CASSYSIAGETQYF
TGTGCCAGCAGTTACTCGATAGCCGGGGAGACCCAGTACTTC
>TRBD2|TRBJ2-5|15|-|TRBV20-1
CSARISGETKETQYF
TGCAGTGCTAGAATTAGCGGGGAGACAAAAGAGACCCAGTACTTC
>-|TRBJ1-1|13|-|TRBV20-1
CSARDRGYTEAFF
TGCAGTGCTAGAGACAGGGGCTACACTGAAGCTTTCTTT
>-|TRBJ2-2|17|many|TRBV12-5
CASGLVPGARDTGELFF
TGTGCTAGTGGTTTGGTTCCCGGGGCTAGGGACACCGGGGAGCTGTTTTTT
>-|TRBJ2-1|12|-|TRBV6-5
CANTTGFNEQFF
TGTGCCAACACTACAGGGTTTAATGAGCAGTTCTTC
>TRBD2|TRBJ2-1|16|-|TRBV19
CASRGLAGFWGGEQFF
TGTGCCAGCAGGGGACTAGCGGGTTTCTGGGGAGGTGAGCAGTTCTTC
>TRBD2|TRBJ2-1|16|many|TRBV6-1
CASTRLAGEYYNEQFF
TGTGCCAGCACCAGACTAGCGGGGGAGTACTACAATGAGCAGTTCTTC
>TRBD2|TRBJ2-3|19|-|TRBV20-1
CSARDQRLAGGVGSDTQYF
TGCAGTGCTAGAGATCAACGGCTAGCGGGGGGAGTGGGGTCAGATACGCAGTATTTT
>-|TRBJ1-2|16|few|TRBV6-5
CASSYAGGGRGVGYTF
TGTGCCAGCAGTTACGCTGGGGGGGGCCGAGGGGTTGGCTACACCTTC
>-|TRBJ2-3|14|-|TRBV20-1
CSAGTDRLTDTQYF
TGCAGTGCTGGGACCGATCGCCTCACAGATACGCAGTATTTT
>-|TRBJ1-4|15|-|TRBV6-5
CASSYSAGANEKLFF
TGTGCCAGCAGTTACTCCGCAGGGGCTAATGAAAAACTGTTTTTT
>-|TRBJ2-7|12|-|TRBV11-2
CAVSGYSYEQYF
TGTGCCGTGTCGGGTTACTCCTACGAGCAGTACTTC
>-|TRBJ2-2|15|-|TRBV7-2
CASSQGVASTGELFF
TGTGCCAGCAGCCAAGGGGTAGCATCCACCGGGGAGCTGTTTTTT
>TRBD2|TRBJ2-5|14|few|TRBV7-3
CASSPGGAGETQYF
TGTGCCAGCAGCCCGGGGGGGGCGGGGGAGACCCAGTACTTC